These T cell receptor beta chains were read from a single sample in a study of cytomegalovirus exposure and HLA in healthy donors. Sequencing used immunoSEQ multiplex PCR; TCRdb keeps in-frame clones, though not all of them. The sample includes 95,000 to 100,000 clones, more than 80% of them seen just once. The sample was PBMCs. Every receptor here comes from a young man in good health and CMV-seronegative. Each CDR3 is given with its conserved first and last residue. The D gene is left open where the match is weak. A row's size may be missing; if present it is once, few, many or a size class.

CDR3 length	D gene	V gene	J gene	clone size	CDR3 protein	CDR3 DNA
14	-	TRBV4-2	TRBJ1-1	-	CASSQPKGDTEAFF	TGTGCCAGCAGCCAACCAAAAGGGGACACTGAAGCTTTCTTT
15	-	TRBV6-1	TRBJ1-6	-	CASSEDRAYNSPLHF	TGTGCCAGCAGTGAAGACCGAGCCTATAATTCACCCCTCCACTTT
15	TRBD2	TRBV11-3	TRBJ2-3	-	CASSPTQRESDTQYF	TGTGCCAGCAGCCCGACCCAGCGGGAGTCAGATACGCAGTATTTT
12	TRBD2	TRBV30	TRBJ2-7	-	CAGTSGFDEQYF	TGTGCCGGGACTAGCGGGTTTGACGAGCAGTACTTC
14	-	TRBV5-1	TRBJ2-7	-	CASSLRQTSSEQYF	TGCGCCAGCAGCTTGCGGCAGACGTCTAGCGAGCAGTACTTC
13	-	TRBV19	TRBJ2-3	few	CASSPGSTDTQYF	TGTGCCAGTAGTCCAGGGAGCACAGATACGCAGTATTTT
14	TRBD1	TRBV28	TRBJ2-7	once	CASRRTRGRFRQYF	TGTGCCAGCAGGAGGACCAGGGGGCGGTTTCGGCAGTACTTC
17	TRBD1	TRBV27	TRBJ1-2	-	CASSSHIGQGGNYGYTF	TGTGCCAGCAGTTCCCATATAGGGCAGGGGGGTAACTATGGCTACACCTTC
18	TRBD1	TRBV27	TRBJ1-1	-	CASSPIPWTGSKIAEAFF	TGTGCCAGCAGTCCGATTCCCTGGACAGGGTCCAAGATAGCTGAAGCTTTCTTT
15	TRBD1	TRBV5-1	TRBJ1-2	-	CASSDPTTGDYGYTF	TGCGCCAGCAGCGACCCCACAACAGGGGACTATGGCTACACCTTC
15	-	TRBV5-1	TRBJ1-1	-	CASSSGIIMNTEAFF	TGCGCCAGCAGTTCAGGGATTATCATGAACACTGAAGCTTTCTTT
15	TRBD1	TRBV5-1	TRBJ2-7	-	CASSLWTGSSYEQYF	TGCGCCAGCAGCCTTTGGACAGGGAGCTCCTACGAGCAGTACTTC
13	TRBD2	TRBV10-3	TRBJ2-1	-	CAIRAGLASRRFF	TGTGCCATCAGGGCAGGACTAGCGAGTCGCCGTTTCTTC
16	TRBD2	TRBV9	TRBJ2-3	-	CASSVEGSGVTDTQYF	TGTGCCAGCAGCGTGGAGGGTAGCGGGGTCACAGATACGCAGTATTTT
14	-	TRBV13	TRBJ1-2	-	CASSLIPQDYGYTF	TGTGCCAGCAGCTTAATCCCACAGGACTATGGCTACACCTTC